This TCR beta chain came from a study of cytotoxic CD8 clonotypes in ibrutinib-treated CLL. Whole-study findings and limits: Treatment left the uncommon public clonotypes either contracted or stable in frequency.

Some clones are missing from TCRdb's copy, which holds only in-frame ones; the method was immunoSEQ multiplex PCR. The data hold 13,000 to 15,000 clones, with approximately 70% observed a single time. Notes on this clone: Its matching antigen is unknown. Germline and junction disagree at one end, which may indicate a read error.

CDR3 size: 15 residues. The germline CDR1 and CDR2 sequences are SGHVS and FNYEAQ. This clonotype was sampled from a human donor with chronic lymphocytic leukemia. The chain recombines TRBV7-6 with TRBJ2-3; 10 bases align to TRBD2. Sequenced material: PBMCs, taken before ibrutinib treatment. The CDR3 bases are TGTGCCAGCAGCCTAGCGGGAGCTAGCACAGATACGCAGTATTTT. Translating it yields CASSLAGASTDTQYF.